The sequence of this T cell receptor (beta chain) was determined in a study of beta chain features in type 1 diabetes. Study information: Patient and healthy donor groups were alike in age, gender and cell yields.

Points from the study as a whole: Moderate but significant shortening of TCRB CDR3s was recorded in all four CD4+ subsets from Type 1 diabetes patients. A closer apparent resemblance between naive, central memory and Treg TCRB repertoires was seen in patients than in healthy donors.

Trimming cost V 4 bases and J 8 bases; bases outside gene matches: 5. The CDR3 length is 13 residues. Germline assignment: CDR1 SQVTM and CDR2 ANQGSEA. A single heparinised draw of approximately 100 mL on average was taken per donor. This clone was recorded a few times. Its target is unknown. What was sequenced were expressed TCRB transcripts, since all of the isolated RNA had been reverse transcribed. Repertoires were generated with immunoSEQ multiplex PCR, while TCRdb's copy carries only in-frame clones and drops some. The sample shows under 400,000 clones, around 13% of them seen only once. Sample: naive CD4+ T cells from blood. The rearrangement links TRBV29-1 to TRBJ1-2, with 12 bases fitting TRBD1. The origin of this receptor is a woman aged 18-29 years with type 1 diabetes. For the CDR3, the DNA is TGCAGCGTTGGGGACAGGGGGCCGCGAGGCTACACCTTC. Protein product: CSVGDRGPRGYTF.